The present TCR beta chain was sequenced within a study of technical replicates of blood from a handful of donors. V gave up 5 bases and J gave up 6 bases, with 17 bases separating them. Germline V gene data show CDR1 as SGHAT and CDR2 as FQNNGV. The CDR3 runs 14 residues. Sequencing was performed with immunoSEQ multiplex PCR; in TCRdb, only in-frame clones are kept and a portion is missing. The table includes some 80,000 clones, about 94% detected once. The V gene is TRBV11-2, the J gene TRBJ2-7, with D tentatively TRBD2 (5 bases). The sequenced material came from T cells isolated from PBMCs. This sequence was found in a human donor in good health. The CDR3 DNA reads as TGTGCCAGCAGCACGACCTACACGGGGAGCGAGCAGTACTTC. Amino acid sequence: CASSTTYTGSEQYF.